This T cell receptor beta chain was obtained from a study of PD-L1 blockade in urothelial cancer. Study-level background: Patients' histories included 0 to 3 prior chemotherapy regimens.

The method was immunoSEQ multiplex PCR; TCRdb's version includes in-frame clones alone and lacks a portion of them. This repertoire shows about 30,000 clones, 80% to 90% found once; its top ten account for 7.5% to 9.5%. Time point reported: peripheral blood 6 weeks after treatment start. This CDR3 spans 15 amino acids. V lost 0 bases to trimming and J lost 5 bases, with 10 bases between them. The V gene's germline CDR1 is LNHNV and CDR2 YYDKDF (reference sequence). The sequence came from a man older than 75 with urothelial cancer. The V gene is TRBV15, the J gene TRBJ2-2; D is undetermined. The material sequenced was PBMCs, taken around atezolizumab (anti-PD-L1) treatment. The CDR3 sequence: CATSRDVTLTGELFF. The CDR3 nucleotides read TGTGCCACCAGCAGAGATGTGACATTGACCGGGGAGCTGTTTTTT.